This is a list of T cell receptor beta chains from one sample in a study of yellow fever vaccine responses in identical twins. MiXCR, run by TCRdb on the RT-PCR reads, gives a single entry per CDR3 protein. The sample shows approximately 32,000 distinct CDR3 sequences, more than 50% of them seen only once. Source: T cells from blood (PBMCs), unsorted or a sorted subset (not recorded which), taken before or after yellow fever vaccination (not recorded which). Receptors originate from a woman younger than 35 who received the yellow fever vaccine. The CDR3 runs from the conserved cysteine through the conserved F or W. The order of the fields is CDR3 length, clone size, D gene, V gene, J gene, CDR3 DNA, CDR3 protein. The D gene is left open where the match is weak. The listing skips clone size in some rows; elsewhere it reads once, few, many or a size class.

>13|few|.|TRBV12-3/TRBV12-4|TRBJ2-7
TGTGCCAGCAGTTGGACCGATGGGGGCGAGCAGTACTTC
CASSWTDGGEQYF
>14|once|.|TRBV10-3|TRBJ2-4
TGTGCCATCAGTGAGGGGCTAGATAAAAACATTCAGTACTTC
CAISEGLDKNIQYF
>11|.|.|TRBV15|TRBJ1-2
TGTGCCACCAGCAGCATCTATGGCTACACCTTC
CATSSIYGYTF
>11|.|.|TRBV29-1|TRBJ2-1
TGCAGCGTGAGGGATCAGGTTGAGCAGTTCTTC
CSVRDQVEQFF
>14|.|.|TRBV10-2|TRBJ1-6
TGCGCCAGCCAAGAAAGGGGTAATAATTCACCCCTCCACTTT
CASQERGNNSPLHF
>14|.|TRBD2|TRBV12-3/TRBV12-4|TRBJ2-7
TGTGCCAGCAGCCCAATTGGGAGGGCCAACGAGCAGTACTTC
CASSPIGRANEQYF
>13|.|.|TRBV14|TRBJ2-7
TGTGCCAGCAGCCGGGGTTCACTCTACGAGCAGTACTTC
CASSRGSLYEQYF
>14|once|.|TRBV10-3|TRBJ1-2
TGTGCCATCAACGGGGGGGCCGTAAACTATGGCTACACCTTC
CAINGGAVNYGYTF
>13|.|TRBD1|TRBV2|TRBJ2-5
TGTGCCAGCACCGTGACAGGGAAAGAGACCCAGTACTTC
CASTVTGKETQYF
>16|once|TRBD2|TRBV15|TRBJ2-1
TGTGCCACCAGCGGGACTAGCGGGGGGAATTACAATGAGCAGTTCTTC
CATSGTSGGNYNEQFF
>11|.|.|TRBV20-1|TRBJ2-3
TGCAGTGCTAGAGCCGATTATACGCAGTATTTT
CSARADYTQYF
>14|few|.|TRBV11-3|TRBJ1-3
TGTGCCAGCAGCTCAACTTCCTCTGGAAACACCATATATTTT
CASSSTSSGNTIYF
>16|.|TRBD2|TRBV5-1|TRBJ2-1
TGCGCCAGCAGCTTGGAGGGACTAGAGGTCAACAATGAGCAGTTCTTC
CASSLEGLEVNNEQFF
>14|.|.|TRBV11-3|TRBJ2-3
TGTGCCAGCAGCCAAATCTCTAGCACAGATACGCAGTATTTT
CASSQISSTDTQYF
>14|.|.|TRBV13|TRBJ2-5
TGTGCCAGCAGCTTAGGAGGGCAGAAAGAGACCCAGTACTTC
CASSLGGQKETQYF
>12|.|.|TRBV9|TRBJ1-6
TGTGCCAGCAGCGTGGGCGGTTCACCCCTCCACTTT
CASSVGGSPLHF
>14|.|TRBD1|TRBV20-1|TRBJ1-2
TGCAGTGCTACTACAGGGGGCGAACGGCGTGGCTACCCCTTC
CSATTGGERRGYPF
>13|.|.|TRBV10-3|TRBJ1-1
TGTGCCATCAGGGAACAGGCGAACACTGAAGCTTTCTTT
CAIREQANTEAFF
>16|.|.|TRBV13|TRBJ1-1
TGTGCCAGCAGCTTAGGTGCCGGGATTCTCAGCACTGAAGCTTTCTTT
CASSLGAGILSTEAFF
>12|few|TRBD1|TRBV13|TRBJ1-4
TGTGCCACCCGACAGGGACAGGAAAAACTGTTTTTT
CATRQGQEKLFF
>13|.|TRBD1|TRBV11-1|TRBJ1-5
TGTGCCACCCAGGGGGGAAGCAATCAGCCCCAGCATTTT
CATQGGSNQPQHF
>8|.|.|TRBV20-1|TRBJ1-2
TGCAGGGACGCAGGATTAACCTTC
CRDAGLTF
>15|.|.|TRBV29-1|TRBJ2-3
TGCAGCGCTACAGCAGGGGCAGGGGTCACAGATACGCAGTATTTT
CSATAGAGVTDTQYF
>15|.|.|TRBV20-1|TRBJ2-5
TGCAGTGCTAGACCAACCGGGACGGTCACGGAGACCCAGTACTTC
CSARPTGTVTETQYF
>13|.|.|TRBV2|TRBJ2-5
TGTGCCAGCAGTCAGGGACTGCAGGAGACCCAGTACTTC
CASSQGLQETQYF
>13|once|.|TRBV12-3/TRBV12-4|TRBJ1-1
TGTGCCAGCAGTTTATTAGGGGTCACTGAAGCTTTCTTT
CASSLLGVTEAFF
>13|.|.|TRBV12-3/TRBV12-4|TRBJ2-5
TGTGCCAGCAGTTTAGCGAGGGTAAAGGCCCAGTACTTC
CASSLARVKAQYF
>15|.|.|TRBV4-2|TRBJ2-5
TGTGCCAGCAGCCCTGGTGTAACGGTCCAAGAGACCCAGTACTTC
CASSPGVTVQETQYF
>13|.|.|TRBV2|TRBJ2-1
TGTGCCAGTTATCGGACCCGAAACAATGAGCAGTTCTTC
CASYRTRNNEQFF
>14|.|.|TRBV18|TRBJ1-3
TGTGCCAGCTCGCCAGCAGTCTCTGGAAACACCATATATTTT
CASSPAVSGNTIYF
>12|.|.|TRBV2|TRBJ2-5
TGTGCCAGCAGGGGCTCACGTGAGACCCAGTACTTC
CASRGSRETQYF
>14|.|.|TRBV2|TRBJ2-1
TGTGCCAGCAGTGATAAGGACTACCCCAATGAGCAGTTCTTC
CASSDKDYPNEQFF
>18|.|.|TRBV6-5|TRBJ1-6
TGTGCCAGCAGTTACTCGGCTTGGGGGAGTTCCTATAATTCACCCCTCCACTTT
CASSYSAWGSSYNSPLHF
>17|.|.|TRBV11-2|TRBJ2-5
TGTGCCAGCAGCTTATCCCCCGTCCAGGGATACCAAGAGACCCAGTACTTC
CASSLSPVQGYQETQYF
>12|.|.|TRBV25-1|TRBJ1-1
TGTGCCAGCATAGATTCGAACACTGAAGCTTTCTTT
CASIDSNTEAFF
>14|.|.|TRBV29-1|TRBJ2-1
TGCAGCGTTGAGCGTCAGGGATTCTACAATGAGCAGTTCTTC
CSVERQGFYNEQFF
>13|.|.|TRBV13|TRBJ2-2
TGTGCCAGCAGCGGGACCCTCACCGGGGAGCTGTTTTTT
CASSGTLTGELFF
>14|few|TRBD1|TRBV11-3|TRBJ2-1
TGTGCCAGCAGCCAACCAGGGGGCTTCGATGAGCAGTTCTTC
CASSQPGGFDEQFF
>14|.|.|TRBV4-1|TRBJ2-7
TGCGCCAGCAGCCAGCCTCGGGAGCGCCACGAGCAGTATTTC
CASSQPRERHEQYF
>13|.|.|TRBV7-6|TRBJ1-5
TGTGCCAGCAGCTTAGCGGACAATCAGCCCCAGCATTTT
CASSLADNQPQHF
>15|.|.|TRBV11-2|TRBJ1-6
TGTGCCAGCAGCTCGATGGGACTGTATAATTCACCCCTCCACTTT
CASSSMGLYNSPLHF
>12|.|.|TRBV7-3|TRBJ2-3
TGTGCCAGCAGCTTAACGTGGAATACTTGGTATTTT
CASSLTWNTWYF
>15|few|TRBD1|TRBV15|TRBJ1-5
TGTGCCACCAGCAGGACAGGGAATAGCAATCAGCCCCAGCATTTT
CATSRTGNSNQPQHF
>16|once|TRBD2|TRBV13|TRBJ2-1
TGTGCCAGCAGCTTAGAAAGGGCTAGCGGTTACAATGAGCAGTTCTTC
CASSLERASGYNEQFF
>11|few|.|TRBV20-1|TRBJ1-1
TGCAGTGCTCCCGACTCCCGTGAAGCTTTCTTT
CSAPDSREAFF
>12|few|.|TRBV9|TRBJ1-2
TGTGCCAGCAGCGTGGGGGCCCATGGCTACACCTTC
CASSVGAHGYTF
>14|.|TRBD2|TRBV5-1|TRBJ2-7
TGCGCCAGCAGCTTGACTAGCGGTCCCTACGAGCAGTACTTC
CASSLTSGPYEQYF
>16|.|.|TRBV11-3|TRBJ2-7
TGTGCCAGCAGCTTAGAAACCCCAGGGGTATCCTACGAGCAGTACTTC
CASSLETPGVSYEQYF